The 19 T cell receptor beta chains listed next were all sequenced from one sample in a study of blood T cell repertoires in COVID-19. Data came from immunoSEQ multiplex PCR; TCRdb stores just in-frame clones and leaves some out. The sample records roughly 300,000 clones, about 82% being singletons. Sequences were obtained from peripheral blood. The receptors here all came from a human donor in a cohort sampled during active COVID-19.

The rearrangement links TRBV10-2 to TRBJ1-2; tentatively, D is TRBD1 (5 bases). With 4 bases removed from V and 10 bases from J, the gap between germline ends came to 19 bases. In germline, CDR1 is WSHSY, CDR2 SAAADI. CDR3 size: 14 residues. The CDR3 loop reads CASSARAQTEAYTF. The CDR3 DNA reads TGCGCCAGCAGTGCCAGGGCCCAGACAGAGGCCTACACCTTC.

The CDR3 sequence is CASNGGYEQYF. CDR3 sequence (DNA): TGTGCCAGCAACGGGGGTTACGAGCAGTACTTC. V and J are TRBV2 and TRBJ2-7, with D possibly matching TRBD2 (6 bases). The CDR3 has 11 amino acids. The germline V and J ends were trimmed by 7 bases and 4 bases, with 8 bases remaining between them. CDR1 and CDR2 from the germline V gene are SNHLY and FYNNEI.

The rearrangement joins TRBV5-5 to TRBJ1-5, with D perhaps TRBD1 (5 bases). The CDR3 totals 16 residues. V was pared by 0 bases and J by 2 bases, with 12 bases between. Germline CDR1 reads SGHKS; CDR2 reads YYEKEE (reference sequence). The CDR3 sequence is CASSLVGVGGNQPQHF. The CDR3 nucleotides are TGTGCCAGCAGCTTGGTAGGGGTTGGGGGCAATCAGCCCCAGCATTTT.

This rearrangement joins TRBV18 to TRBJ1-4; TRBD1 might be the D (6 bases). Trimming cost V 5 bases and J 2 bases, with 15 bases left between them. Germline CDR1 reads KGHSH; CDR2 reads LQKENI. There are 16 residues in the CDR3. CDR3 bases: TGTGCCAGCTCAAGCCAGGGGATTCTTACTAATGAAAAACTGTTTTTT. Translation: CASSSQGILTNEKLFF.

The chain employs TRBV10-3 and TRBJ2-3; 10 nucleotides line up with TRBD1. With 7 bases clipped from V and 1 base from J, the junction kept 5 bases outside the gene matches. CDR3 length: 15 residues. Germline CDR1 ENHRY, CDR2 SYGVKD. The CDR3 DNA follows: TGTGCCATCAAATTGACAGGGGGCGGCACAGATACGCAGTATTTT. This gives the protein CAIKLTGGGTDTQYF.

This clone was detected only once. The chain joins TRBV30 to TRBJ1-6; no clear D gene. Trimming removed 0 bases from V and 5 bases from J, with 8 bases in between. Germline V gene lookup returns CDR1 GTSNPN and CDR2 SVGIG (reference sequence). The CDR3 has 14 amino acids. The CDR3 protein is CAWSVGGNNSPLHF. The CDR3 nucleotides read TGTGCCTGGAGTGTAGGAGGGAATAATTCACCCCTCCACTTT.

The V call is TRBV6-5, the J call TRBJ2-7; tentatively, D is TRBD2 (6 bases). This CDR3 is 14 amino acids long. The germline V gene has CDR1 MNHEY and CDR2 SVGAGI. Trimming left V 7 bases short and J 3 bases short, with 16 bases between. CDR3 loop: CASTQNGRGYEQYF. CDR3 DNA: TGTGCCAGCACTCAAAATGGGCGGGGCTACGAGCAGTACTTC.

This clone turned up a few times. The V call is TRBV5-1, the J call TRBJ1-4; possible D gene TRBD1, 5 bases. This CDR3 region has 13 residues. The germline V gene has CDR1 SGHRS and CDR2 YFSETQ. V was trimmed by 9 bases and J by 3 bases, leaving 12 bases between them. The CDR3 DNA follows: TGCGCCACCAAACGGGGGGCTAATGAAAAACTGTTTTTT. It is translated as CATKRGANEKLFF. Supplemented by reference TRBV5-1 and TRBJ1-4, the full variable domain reads KAGVTQTPRYLIKTRGQQVTLSCSPISGHRSVSWYQQTPGQGLQFLFEYFSETQRNKGNFPGRFSGRQFSNSRSEMNVSTLELGDSALYLCATKRGANEKLFFGSGTQLSVL.

The chain has TRBV5-1 and TRBJ2-1; 11 bases align to TRBD2. With 3 bases clipped from V and 10 bases from J, the junction kept 12 bases outside the gene matches. CDR3 size: 16 residues. CDR1 is SGHRS and CDR2 is YFSETQ in the germline V gene. In nucleotides, the CDR3 is TGCGCCAGCAGCTCTACTCCTAGCGGGGGGCCAGGGGAGCAGTTCTTC. It is translated as CASSSTPSGGPGEQFF.

This clone appeared a single time. The chain links TRBV7-9 to TRBJ2-2; 9 positions agree with TRBD1. The germline gives CDR1 SEHNR, CDR2 FQNEAQ (reference sequence). There are 17 residues in the CDR3. Trimming at V came to 4 bases and at J to 3 bases, leaving 9 bases not matched to a gene. The CDR3 spells CASSSRGQGKYTGELFF. In nucleotides, the CDR3 is TGTGCCAGCAGCTCAAGGGGACAGGGAAAATACACCGGGGAGCTGTTTTTT.

The DNA for the CDR3 is TGTGCCAGCAGTTACTCTAGAAACAATGAGCAGTTCTTC. Protein sequence: CASSYSRNNEQFF. This sequence joins TRBV6-5 and TRBJ2-1; D remains ambiguous. V lost 0 bases and J lost 5, with 5 bases in between. The V gene's germline CDR1 is MNHEY and CDR2 SVGAGI. The CDR3 is made up of 13 amino acids.

V gene TRBV12-5 combines with J gene TRBJ1-2; no firm D call. The CDR3 spans 14 residues. Per the germline V gene, CDR1 is LGHNT and CDR2 is FRNRAP. The V end lost 1 base, the J end lost 8 bases, and 14 bases lay between the germline ends. The CDR3 DNA follows: TGTGCTAGTGGTTTGGCTCCTCGGGTCGGAGGCTACACCTTC. Amino acid sequence: CASGLAPRVGGYTF.

V gene TRBV2 combines with J gene TRBJ2-3; D may be TRBD2 (6 bases). The CDR3 runs to 16 residues. CDR1 and CDR2 (germline): SNHLY, FYNNEI. The V gene lost 2 bases and the J gene lost 2 bases, with 14 bases spanning the gap. The CDR3, as DNA: TGTGCCAGCAGTGAAAGGAGGGATCCCACCACAGATACGCAGTATTTT. Encoded protein: CASSERRDPTTDTQYF. Supplemented by reference TRBV2 and TRBJ2-3, the full variable domain reads EPEVTQTPSHQVTQMGQEVILRCVPISNHLYFYWYRQILGQKVEFLVSFYNNEISEKSEIFDDQFSVERPDGSNFTLKIRSTKLEDSAMYFCASSERRDPTTDTQYFGPGTRLTVL.

This clone was observed a single time. The chain couples TRBV7-9 to TRBJ1-2; 8 nucleotides align to TRBD1. The CDR3 length is 15 residues. Per the germline V gene, CDR1 is SEHNR and CDR2 is FQNEAQ (reference sequence). V shed 3 bases, J shed 7 bases, and the junction held 10 bases outside the gene matches. Written as DNA, the CDR3 is TGTGCCAGCAGCTTCCCTCAACAGGGGGGTTCTGGCTACACCTTC. Amino acid sequence: CASSFPQQGGSGYTF.

This clone occurred once. The chain links TRBV18 to TRBJ1-1; unclear D gene. Trimming pared 0 bases from V and 8 bases from J, leaving 13 bases between. This CDR3 spans 14 amino acids. Germline loops: CDR1 KGHSH, CDR2 LQKENI. DNA of the CDR3: TGTGCCAGCTCACCACCCCAAGAGATAAAAGAAGCTTTCTTT. The encoded protein is CASSPPQEIKEAFF. Full variable domain (rest looked up from reference TRBV18 and TRBJ1-1): NAGVMQNPRHLVRRRGQEARLRCSPMKGHSHVYWYRQLPEEGLKFMVYLQKENIIDESGMPKERFSAEFPKEGPSILRIQQVVRGDSAAYFCASSPPQEIKEAFFGQGTRLTVV.

The chain joins TRBV3-1 (or the pseudogene TRBV3-2) to TRBJ2-1; D perhaps matches TRBD2 (6 bases). This CDR3 is 14 amino acids long. From germline, CDR1 is LGHDT and CDR2 YNNKEL (reference sequence). Trimming took off 4 bases at V and 7 bases at J, with 14 bases between the two ends. CDR3 in DNA: TGTGCCAGCAGCCCCTTGTCTAGCGCAAATGAGCAGTTCTTC. Protein: CASSPLSSANEQFF.

This chain uses TRBV5-1 with TRBJ2-7; TRBD1 matches 8 bases. The V gene end was trimmed by 0 bases and the J gene end by 2 bases; junction bases not matched to a gene: 1. CDR1 is SGHRS and CDR2 is YFSETQ in the germline V gene. The CDR3 contains 14 residues. CDR3 DNA sequence: TGCGCCAGCAGCTTGGCGGGACAGGCCTACGAGCAGTACTTC. The encoded protein is CASSLAGQAYEQYF. Using reference TRBV5-1 and TRBJ2-7 for the parts outside the CDR3, the full variable domain is KAGVTQTPRYLIKTRGQQVTLSCSPISGHRSVSWYQQTPGQGLQFLFEYFSETQRNKGNFPGRFSGRQFSNSRSEMNVSTLELGDSALYLCASSLAGQAYEQYFGPGTRLTVT.

This rearrangement joins TRBV5-1 to TRBJ2-1, with D unresolved. CDR1 is SGHRS, CDR2 YFSETQ, per germline. V was pared by 3 bases and J by 5 bases, with 6 bases between. The CDR3 totals 12 residues. DNA for the CDR3: TGCGCCAGCAGCTCTTTCGACAATGAGCAGTTCTTC. The encoded protein is CASSSFDNEQFF.

The chain recombines TRBV6-6 with TRBJ2-7; 8 nucleotides line up with TRBD2. With V trimmed by 2 bases and J by 5 bases, 5 bases remained unmatched. Germline CDR1 reads MNHNY; CDR2 reads SVGAGI (reference sequence). The CDR3 extends over 14 amino acids. In nucleotides, the CDR3 is TGTGCCAGCAGTTACAGGACTAGCACCGACGAGCAGTACTTC. This gives the protein CASSYRTSTDEQYF.